A selection of T cell receptor beta chains follows, all from one sample in a study of T cells in Graves' hyperthyroidism and ophthalmopathy. TCRdb processed the multiplex PCR reads anew with MiXCR; each CDR3 protein has one entry. The sample has just over 550,000 distinct CDR3 sequences, just over 45% seen once. The sequenced sample consisted of peripheral blood or thyroid tissue (not recorded which). The receptors come from a woman under 30 with Graves' hyperthyroidism. Each CDR3 is given with its conserved first and last residue. D genes are given only for firm matches. Size is stated for part of the rows, as once, few or many counts, or as a class when the clone is expanded.

V gene	J gene	D gene	clone size	CDR3 length	CDR3 DNA	CDR3 protein
TRBV20-1	TRBJ2-7	NA	NA	14	TGCAGTGCTAGTGGAGAAGTAGATTCTTACGAGCAGTACTTC	CSASGEVDSYEQYF
TRBV7-2	TRBJ1-6	NA	many	14	TGTGCCAGCAGCTCGAACTTAGGGGGTTCACCCCTCCACTTT	CASSSNLGGSPLHF
TRBV24-1	TRBJ1-1	NA	few	15	TGTGCCACCAGTGATTGGGGCACCGAAGGGACTGAAGCTTTCTTT	CATSDWGTEGTEAFF
TRBV2	TRBJ1-1	TRBD1	few	14	TGTGCCAGCAGAGACGGGACAGGGGGCTATGAAGCTTTCTTT	CASRDGTGGYEAFF
TRBV11-1	TRBJ1-5	NA	NA	13	TGTGCCGGCAGCTGGGACCGCAATCAGCCCCAGCATTTT	CAGSWDRNQPQHF
TRBV29-1	TRBJ2-7	NA	NA	13	TGCAGCGTTGGAGGGCGGTACTCCTACGAGCAGTACTTC	CSVGGRYSYEQYF
TRBV7-2	TRBJ1-4	NA	NA	14	TGTGCCAGCAGCTCCAGGGGAAGGCTTGAAAAACTGTTTTTT	CASSSRGRLEKLFF
TRBV20-1	TRBJ1-2	TRBD1	NA	12	TGCAGTGCTAGCCGTGAGACAGGGCCGAACACCTTC	CSASRETGPNTF
TRBV20-1	TRBJ2-7	NA	few	11	TGCAGTGCGCATTCCCGATACGAGCAGTACTTC	CSAHSRYEQYF
TRBV24-1	TRBJ2-3	NA	NA	15	TGTGCCACCAGTGTCCTAGGGGAGAGCACAGATACGCAGTATTTT	CATSVLGESTDTQYF
TRBV10-3	TRBJ2-7	NA	few	12	TGTGCCAGCAGCGAAGTGGGGGACGAGCAGTACTTC	CASSEVGDEQYF
TRBV10-3	TRBJ1-2	NA	NA	12	TGTGCCAGCAGTCCACAGAGGGGTGGCTACACCTTC	CASSPQRGGYTF
TRBV24-1	TRBJ2-5	TRBD1	once	17	TGTGCCACCAGTGATTCCACGGGACAGGGTCGAGAAGAGACCCAGTACTTC	CATSDSTGQGREETQYF
TRBV4-1	TRBJ2-7	NA	NA	14	TGCGCCAGCAGCCAAGACCCGACTAGTGAGGAGCAGTACTTC	CASSQDPTSEEQYF
TRBV15	TRBJ2-6	TRBD1	NA	14	TGTGCCACCAGCAGGGGACAGGGGGCCAACGTCCTGACTTTC	CATSRGQGANVLTF
TRBV29-1	TRBJ1-5	TRBD1	NA	13	TGCAGCGCTAGACAGGGGGGGCAAGAGACCCAGCATTTT	CSARQGGQETQHF
TRBV2	TRBJ1-5	NA	few	14	TGTGCCAGCAGTTACTCGGGGAATCTACAGCCCCAGCATTTT	CASSYSGNLQPQHF
TRBV2	TRBJ1-5	NA	NA	17	TGTGCCAGCAGTGATGGGCGGACCGATGATAGCAATCAGCCCCAGCATTTT	CASSDGRTDDSNQPQHF
TRBV11-1	TRBJ2-5	NA	NA	15	TGTGCCAGCAGCTTAGTGGTAGGGGCGAGCGAGACCCAGCACTTC	CASSLVVGASETQHF
TRBV5-6	TRBJ2-6	NA	few	13	TGTGCCAGCAGAGGGGGGGGGGCCAACGTCCTGACTTTC	CASRGGGANVLTF
TRBV2	TRBJ2-3	NA	few	13	TGTGCCAGCAGTTTTCGAGCGGGAGATACGCAGTATTTT	CASSFRAGDTQYF
TRBV9	TRBJ1-6	NA	NA	14	TGTGCCAGCAGCGTAGGGGGTCGGGATTCACCCCTCCACTTT	CASSVGGRDSPLHF
TRBV19	TRBJ2-7	NA	once	12	TGTGCCAGTAGCAAACAGGGCGACGAGCAGTACTTC	CASSKQGDEQYF
TRBV29-1	TRBJ2-7	NA	NA	15	TGCAGCGTTGAAGTTTTAGGACAGTATGACTACGAGCAGTACTTC	CSVEVLGQYDYEQYF
TRBV5-1	TRBJ2-6	TRBD1	NA	12	TGCGCCAGCAGCGCAAACAGGGGTCCTGAAGCTTTC	CASSANRGPEAF
TRBV6-5	TRBJ2-5	TRBD1	NA	13	TGTGCCAGCAAGCAGGGGGCGCGGGAGACCCAGTACTTC	CASKQGARETQYF
TRBV2	TRBJ1-1	TRBD1	NA	14	TGTGCCAGCAGTGGACAGGGGAAGAACACTGAAGCTTTCTTT	CASSGQGKNTEAFF
TRBV5-5	TRBJ2-5	TRBD2	NA	16	TGTGCCAGCAGCTTGGTGCTAGCGGGAGGGAAAGAGACCCAGTACTTC	CASSLVLAGGKETQYF
TRBV25-1	TRBJ1-5	NA	NA	13	TGTGCCAGCAGTGAATATGGGGCTCAGCCCCAGCATTTT	CASSEYGAQPQHF
TRBV7-2	TRBJ2-5	NA	many	12	TGTGCCAGCAGGACAGCTGGTGAGACCCAGTACTTC	CASRTAGETQYF
TRBV7-9	TRBJ2-5	TRBD2	few	15	TGTGCCAGCAGCCGCTTGGGGGGAGGGCCAGAGACCCAGTACTTC	CASSRLGGGPETQYF
TRBV7-6	TRBJ2-2	TRBD1	NA	15	TGTGCCACACTGCGCCAAGGGGGCAACACCGGGGAGCTGTTTTTT	CATLRQGGNTGELFF
TRBV6-6	TRBJ1-3	NA	many	16	TGTGCCAGCAGTTACTCGGCGCCCCGTTCTGGAAACACCATATATTTT	CASSYSAPRSGNTIYF
TRBV9	TRBJ2-7	NA	NA	15	TGTGCCAGCAGCATCACCGGGACTCCTTCGGGCGAGCAGTACTTC	CASSITGTPSGEQYF
TRBV7-2	TRBJ2-2	NA	NA	14	TGTGCCAGCAGCGACGATACGAACACCGGGGAGCTGTTTTTT	CASSDDTNTGELFF
TRBV29-1	TRBJ2-7	NA	many	14	TGCAGCGTTGACGGCCTACCGAGCTCCTACGAGCAGTACTTC	CSVDGLPSSYEQYF
TRBV10-3	TRBJ2-5	TRBD1	NA	14	TGTGCCATCAGTGGACAGGGGCTTCATGAGACCCAGTACTTC	CAISGQGLHETQYF
TRBV2	TRBJ1-5	NA	NA	15	TGTGCCAGCAGTCCGAGGAAAAGGTGGAATCAGCCCCAGCATTTT	CASSPRKRWNQPQHF
TRBV9	TRBJ2-7	TRBD2	NA	16	TGTGCCAGCAGCGTTGGGACTAGCGGGGCCGGCTACGAGCAGTACTTC	CASSVGTSGAGYEQYF
TRBV7-2	TRBJ1-2	TRBD1	NA	14	TGTGCCAGCAGCTTACAAGGGGGCGTGGGAGGCTACACCTTC	CASSLQGGVGGYTF
TRBV2	TRBJ1-2	NA	NA	11	TGTGCCAGCAGTTTTCTAGGGATCTACACCTTC	CASSFLGIYTF
TRBV29-1	TRBJ1-1	NA	many	15	TGCAGCGTTGGGGGGGAGGTAAGGGACGGTTATGAAGCTTTCTTT	CSVGGEVRDGYEAFF
TRBV20-1	TRBJ2-5	NA	NA	11	TGCAGTGCTCGAGGGGAAGAGACCCAGTACTTC	CSARGEETQYF
TRBV2	TRBJ1-4	TRBD1	many	14	TGTGCCACCTACACCGGGACAGGGAATGAAAAACTGTTTTTT	CATYTGTGNEKLFF
TRBV29-1	TRBJ2-5	TRBD1	many	13	TGCAGCGCAGATCCGGGACAGCAAGAGACCCAGTACTTC	CSADPGQQETQYF